This T cell receptor beta chain was identified during a study of chemoradiotherapy in HPV16-positive cancers. Turning to the study itself: Functional T-cell assays on a couple of HPV16-positive patients' cells defined candidate HPV-specific clones and common TCR motifs.

Repertoires were sampled repeatedly during chemoradiotherapy. CDR1 is LNHDA and CDR2 is SQIVND in the germline V gene (reference sequence). V dropped 5 bases and J dropped 3; count of bases not matched to a gene: 3. This CDR3 has 13 amino acids. Study observations and caveats: Candidate HPV-specific clones and E7-related TCR motifs grew in tumor during treatment. Only two HPV16-positive patients supplied the functional HPV-specificity definition.

Generated by immunoSEQ multiplex PCR, the TCRdb table keeps only in-frame clones and is missing some. Here the sample spans tens of thousands of clones, about 80% being singletons. About this clone itself: Antigen unknown.

The TCR sequence derives from a human donor with HPV-associated anogenital cancer. The starting material was blood, obtained from a patient who underwent chemoradiotherapy. This chain links TRBV19 with TRBJ1-1; 7 positions match TRBD1. The CDR3 DNA is TGTGCCAGTAGTCCGCAGGGGGACACTGAAGCTTTCTTT. Protein: CASSPQGDTEAFF.